Listed here is a single T cell receptor beta chain. What this receptor recognizes is not known. Base qualities are missing; no much larger clone stands one base away. One collaborating source in Seattle enrolled patients while the patients were actively infected and followed the patients over time throughout the course of disease. Each collaborating institution followed its own protocols to collect whole blood in K2EDTA tubes. For TCRbeta analysis, collaborator samples were shipped as frozen whole blood, as isolated PBMCs, or as DNA extracted from either sample type. The data originate from a study of blood T cell repertoires in COVID-19 (TCRdb year 2020). At the level of the whole study: Collaborator samples came from the United States, Italy and Spain and covered acute and convalescent phases of COVID-19. The material from the prospective study consisted of cDNA or gDNA derived from T cells, B-cell-depleted T cells, or PBMCs. Samples came from the ongoing ImmuneRACE study (first 160 participants) plus 1,254 subjects from 6 global collaborators. Where available, HLA class I and class II types were taken from metadata supplied by the sample provider and were not determined by assay-based typing. The repertoires were made available in a free public database intended to serve as a resource for research on the immune response to SARS-CoV-2. Nearly every sample came with metadata listing a de-identified subject ID, COVID-19 status, age in years and sex. Subjects who had been exposed to COVID-19, were actively infected with it, or had recovered from it provided the deeply sampled blood TCRbeta repertoires that made up the dataset.

Paper-wide results and their limitations: The amount of clinical and demographic metadata varied by source and participant and was provided uncurated.

CDR1 is given as SGHVS and CDR2 as FQNEAQ, both from the germline V gene. The CDR3 goes from the cysteine to the phenylalanine over 14 residues. The retained sequence is limited to the CDR3, 42 bases, with the frame set at the first base. V and J lose 5 bases and 2 bases, and a span of 12 bases separates them. TCRbeta CDR3 regions were amplified from genomic DNA by means of the immunoSEQ Assay, a bias-controlled multiplex PCR. On the authors' methods: The number of nucleated cells in each sample was estimated from the amplification of reference gene primers within the assay. To quantify the absolute abundance of each unique TCRbeta CDR3 rearrangement, sequence reads were collapsed and filtered. For each sample, productive Simpson clonality was calculated by taking the square root of Simpson's diversity index across productive rearrangements. The table comes from immuneACCESS by way of TCRdb, which keeps in-frame sequences with V and J called. Part of the clones is missing from these tables; in studies checked, under half for an unresolved V gene and the rest for unknown reasons. D and trimming come from the DNA, and the V and J calls and clone size come from that table. Present in this sample are 120,000 or so clones, roughly 90% of which were seen just once. 3.8% of the sample goes to the ten largest clones.

This sequence was found in a woman aged 60-75 years with COVID-19, enrolled during active disease. Sequencing was carried out using peripheral blood. This chain is built from TRBV7-8 and TRBJ1-2; the D gene is not confidently resolved. The DNA is TGTGCCAGCAGCGACTTAACGGCCAACTATGGCTACACCTTC. Its translation is CASSDLTANYGYTF.